This T cell receptor (beta chain) is from a study of metastatic and nonmetastatic thyroid tumors. At the level of the study: Repertoire comparisons spanned blood and tumor or nodule tissue from malignant and benign thyroid patients.

Thyroid surgery was performed in patients who had received no treatment beforehand. How the authors handled the data: Clinicopathological groups of papillary thyroid cancer showed CDR3 differences that were used to build a distant-metastasis classifier. TCRdb reanalyzed the PCR reads with MiXCR. TCRdb, not the original authors, processed these V and J calls. The table lists about 40,000 clones, around 17% of them singletons. This CDR3 has 15 residues. As for this clone: One end of the junction is discordant with germline, which a read error may explain.

The receptor's source is a female donor with papillary thyroid cancer or a benign thyroid nodule (not recorded which). Some clones in this sample may be carry-over from other donors' samples. The sequencing input was blood. This chain connects TRBV12-3 or TRBV12-4 to TRBJ1-2, with unresolved D. Here the CDR3 DNA reads TGTGCCAACAGTTTAGAGTCCAGGCTCCCCTATGTCTACACCTTC. Amino acid sequence: CANSLESRLPYVYTF.